Presented here are 8 T cell receptor beta chains from one specimen sequenced in a study of cytomegalovirus exposure and HLA in healthy donors (dated by TCRdb to 2017 to 2019). Preparation of the library involved the immunoSEQ multiplex PCR assay. For the multiplex PCR, a mixture combining 60 forward primers for TCR Vbeta segments and 13 reverse primers for TCR Jbeta segments was used. This immuneACCESS table, as held by TCRdb, lists in-frame sequences with V and J called but not all clones. Of the missing ones, under half trace to an unresolved V gene in checked studies; the others have no known cause. This sample comprises approximately 150,000 clones, nearly 85% of them detected only once. The ten most abundant clones make up more than 3% of the sample. The sequencing input was PBMCs. These receptor sequences come from a male donor in good health and CMV-seronegative.

J is TRBJ2-1 and V is TRBV19; 9 positions match TRBD2. Germline V lookup: CDR1 LNHDA, CDR2 SQIVND (reference sequence). CDR3 size: 14 residues. The V segment lost 5 bases and the J segment 6 bases; nucleotides outside the gene matches: 5. The CDR3 is CASSPRSGSNEQFF. CDR3 sequence (DNA): TGTGCCAGTAGTCCGCGTAGCGGGAGCAATGAGCAGTTCTTC.

In this sample, this clone turned up a few times. The rearrangement joins TRBV7-9 to TRBJ2-7; D perhaps matches TRBD2 (5 bases). The CDR3 has 12 residues. Germline V CDR1 and CDR2: SEHNR, FQNEAQ (reference sequence). V shed 10 bases and J shed 5 bases, with 15 bases lying between them. CDR3 in amino acids: CATWESSHEQYF. The CDR3 DNA sequence: TGTGCCACGTGGGAGAGTTCCCACGAGCAGTACTTC.

The V gene is TRBV7-9, the J gene TRBJ2-7, with 11 bases that match TRBD2. Germline V gives CDR1 SEHNR, CDR2 FQNEAQ (reference sequence). J was trimmed by 0 bases and V by 5 bases; bases with no gene match: 3. This CDR3 has 15 amino acids. The CDR3 nucleotides read TGTGCCAGCAGCCTACTAGCGGGAGCCTCCTACGAGCAGTACTTC. Translating gives CASSLLAGASYEQYF. The whole variable domain, filled in from reference TRBV7-9 and TRBJ2-7, reads DTGVSQNPRHKITKRGQNVTFRCDPISEHNRLYWYRQTLGQGPEFLTYFQNEAQLEKSRLLSDRFSAERPKGSFSTLEIQRTEQGDSAMYLCASSLLAGASYEQYFGPGTRLTVT.

This rearrangement joins TRBV7-2 to TRBJ2-7; 11 bases line up with TRBD2. V dropped 1 base and J dropped 4; count of bases not matched to a gene: 3. This CDR3 spans 15 amino acids. CDR1 and CDR2 from the germline V gene are SGHTA and FQGNSA. The CDR3 spells CASSLVGLADYEQYF. Written as DNA, the CDR3 is TGTGCCAGCAGCTTAGTGGGACTAGCGGATTACGAGCAGTACTTC.

This clone was seen just once. This chain links TRBV6-5 with TRBJ2-5; 11 nucleotides agree with TRBD2. Matching the DNA end better, TRBJ2-7 makes the J call doubtful. Germline V gives CDR1 MNHEY, CDR2 SVGAGI. The CDR3 has 15 residues. The CDR3: CASRPLAGVLYEQYF. CDR3 sequence (DNA): TGTGCCAGTCGTCCACTAGCGGGGGTACTGTACGAGCAGTACTTC.

The chain links TRBV7-3 to TRBJ2-3, with 12 positions matching TRBD2. The CDR3 loop spans 14 amino acids. J was trimmed by 6 bases and V by 5 bases; bases with no gene match: 3. From germline, CDR1 is SGHTA and CDR2 FQGTGA. This CDR3 is CASSLGLAGDTQYF. Written as DNA, the CDR3 is TGTGCCAGCAGCCTCGGACTAGCGGGGGATACGCAGTATTTT.

The chain employs TRBV28 and TRBJ1-1; D unresolved. Germline CDR1 is MDHEN and CDR2 is SYDVKM. The V end was cut by 3 bases, the J end by 1 base, with 15 bases between. This CDR3 region has 16 residues. The CDR3 region has the DNA TGTGCCAGCAGTTTCCCTTTCAGGTTGGGGAACACTGAAGCTTTCTTT. The encoded protein is CASSFPFRLGNTEAFF.

V gene TRBV5-6 combines with J gene TRBJ2-5; 14 nucleotides agree with TRBD2. The CDR3 spans 16 residues. From germline, CDR1 is SGHDT and CDR2 YYEEEE. Trimming cost V 0 bases and J 7 bases; bases outside gene matches: 5. CDR3 sequence (DNA): TGTGCCAGCAGCTTGGGACTAGCGGGAGGGAAGGGGACCCAGTACTTC. This gives the protein CASSLGLAGGKGTQYF.